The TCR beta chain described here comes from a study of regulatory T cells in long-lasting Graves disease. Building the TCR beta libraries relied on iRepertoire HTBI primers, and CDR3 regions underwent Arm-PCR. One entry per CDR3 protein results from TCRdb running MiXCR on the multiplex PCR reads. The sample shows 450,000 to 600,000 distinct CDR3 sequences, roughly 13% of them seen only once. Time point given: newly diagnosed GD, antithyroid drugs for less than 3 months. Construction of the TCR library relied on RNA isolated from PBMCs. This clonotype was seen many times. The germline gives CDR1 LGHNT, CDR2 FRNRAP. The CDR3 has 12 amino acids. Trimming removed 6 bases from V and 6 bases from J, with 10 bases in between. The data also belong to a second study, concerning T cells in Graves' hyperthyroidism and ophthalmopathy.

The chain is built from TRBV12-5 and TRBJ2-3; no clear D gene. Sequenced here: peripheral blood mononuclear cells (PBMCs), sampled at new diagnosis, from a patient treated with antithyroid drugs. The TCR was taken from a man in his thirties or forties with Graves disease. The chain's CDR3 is CASGTAADTQYF. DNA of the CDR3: TGTGCTAGTGGAACAGCAGCCGATACGCAGTATTTT.